Below are 25 T cell receptor beta chains sequenced from a single sample in a study of T-cell reconstitution after alpha-beta-depleted transplantation in children. Preparing the TCRbeta library involved the use of unique molecular identifiers. TCRdb independently ran MiXCR on the PCR reads; one entry per CDR3 protein. The data show about 440,000 distinct CDR3 sequences, about 45% seen once. The sequences come from PBMCs, collected before TCRalphabeta/CD19-depleted stem cell transplant. The receptors were gathered from a girl aged 2 to 9 with aplastic anemia, due to receive a stem cell transplant.

This clonotype was found a few times. The V gene is TRBV2, the J gene TRBJ2-1; D remains ambiguous. The CDR3 is 11 amino acids. The germline V gene has CDR1 SNHLY and CDR2 FYNNEI. V was cut by 7 bases and J by 12 bases, with 13 bases left in between. The CDR3 nucleotides read TGTGCCAGCACCCCTACTAAGGTGCAGTTCTTC. It translates to CASTPTKVQFF.

Only a few counts were recorded for this clonotype. This sequence joins TRBV7-9 and TRBJ2-5; unclear D gene. The CDR3 runs to 13 residues. Trimming pared 7 bases from V and 4 bases from J, leaving 13 bases between. Germline V gene data show CDR1 as SEHNR and CDR2 as FQNEAQ (reference sequence). Written as DNA, the CDR3 is TGTGCCAGCACCACACCCATAGGAGAGACCCAGTACTTC. Protein product: CASTTPIGETQYF.

This clonotype was seen ten or more times. J is TRBJ2-7 and V is TRBV20-1; D possibly corresponds to TRBD2 (5 bases). There are 13 residues in the CDR3. The V end was cut by 2 bases, the J end by 3 bases, with 11 bases between. The germline V gene encodes CDR1 DFQATT and CDR2 SNEGSKA (reference sequence). CDR3 bases: TGCAGTGCTAGAATCGGACTCGTCTACGAGCAGTACTTC. Protein sequence: CSARIGLVYEQYF.

The rearrangement joins TRBV7-3 to TRBJ1-1; D unclear. The V and J ends lost 0 bases and 3 bases respectively, with 14 bases between them. The CDR3 length is 16 residues. Germline CDR1 SGHTA, CDR2 FQGTGA. The CDR3 reads CASSLTSSVRDTEAFF. CDR3 nucleotide sequence: TGTGCCAGCAGCTTAACGTCCTCCGTGAGGGACACTGAAGCTTTCTTT.

The chain uses TRBV5-1 and TRBJ2-3, with a weak D call TRBD1 (6 bases). This CDR3 has 14 amino acids. The germline gives CDR1 SGHRS, CDR2 YFSETQ. V was clipped by 9 bases and J by 5 bases, with 19 bases between them. The CDR3 DNA reads TGCGCCACCAGAGGAACAGGGAAGGGAGATACGCAGTATTTT. Translation gives CATRGTGKGDTQYF.

This clonotype has at least ten counts. The J gene is TRBJ2-7, the V gene TRBV6-1, with D perhaps matching TRBD1 (6 bases). CDR1 is MNHNS, CDR2 SASEGT, per germline. V shed 6 bases and J shed 5 bases, with 8 bases lying between them. The CDR3 spans 11 residues. CDR3: CASRQGNEQYF. The CDR3 bases are TGTGCCAGCAGACAGGGTAACGAGCAGTACTTC.

This clonotype appeared many times. V usage is TRBV5-1 and J usage is TRBJ2-5; 10 bases fit TRBD2. The V gene end was trimmed by 5 bases and the J gene end by 0 bases; junction bases not matched to a gene: 4. The germline V gene has CDR1 SGHRS and CDR2 YFSETQ. This CDR3 is built from 15 residues. The CDR3 DNA reads as TGCGCCAGCAGTAACAGCGGGAGGGACCAAGAGACCCAGTACTTC. Translating it yields CASSNSGRDQETQYF. The full variable domain, its missing parts supplied by reference TRBV5-1 and TRBJ2-5, is KAGVTQTPRYLIKTRGQQVTLSCSPISGHRSVSWYQQTPGQGLQFLFEYFSETQRNKGNFPGRFSGRQFSNSRSEMNVSTLELGDSALYLCASSNSGRDQETQYFGPGTRLLVL.

A single count supports this clonotype. CDR3 protein: CASSLQDGGARNEQFF. CDR3 nucleotides: TGTGCCAGCAGCTTACAGGACGGGGGAGCGCGCAATGAGCAGTTCTTC. The chain joins TRBV11-2 to TRBJ2-1; TRBD2 might be the D (6 bases). The V and J ends lost 2 bases and 6 bases respectively, with 17 bases between them. There are 16 residues in the CDR3. Germline V gene lookup returns CDR1 SGHAT and CDR2 FQNNGV.

The rearrangement joins TRBV5-1 to TRBJ1-2; TRBD1 matches at 9 bases. The CDR3 contains 15 residues. Germline values: CDR1 SGHRS, CDR2 YFSETQ. Trimming removed 2 bases from V and 1 base from J; junction bases left unmatched: 3. CDR3 nucleotide sequence: TGCGCCAGCAGCTTACAGGGGGCTGTTAACTATGGCTACACCTTC. The encoded protein is CASSLQGAVNYGYTF. Filled out from reference TRBV5-1 and TRBJ1-2, the complete variable domain reads KAGVTQTPRYLIKTRGQQVTLSCSPISGHRSVSWYQQTPGQGLQFLFEYFSETQRNKGNFPGRFSGRQFSNSRSEMNVSTLELGDSALYLCASSLQGAVNYGYTFGSGTRLTVV.

The rearrangement uses TRBV28 and TRBJ2-7; D not resolved. Looked up from germline, CDR1 is MDHEN and CDR2 is SYDVKM. The CDR3 is 11 amino acids. The V and J ends lost 6 bases and 3 bases respectively, with 6 bases between them. In DNA, the CDR3 is TGTGCCAGCAGGCGCCTCTACGAGCAGTACTTC. This codes for CASRRLYEQYF.

The chain links TRBV20-1 to TRBJ2-7; 9 bases are shared with TRBD1. The ends lost 5 bases at V and 7 bases at J; junction bases unmatched: 6. Germline-derived CDR1 and CDR2 are DFQATT and SNEGSKA (reference sequence). CDR3 length equals 12 residues. The CDR3 region is CSAWDRVGEQYF. The CDR3, as DNA: TGCAGTGCTTGGGACAGGGTGGGGGAGCAGTACTTC.

The DNA of the CDR3 is TGTGCCAGCAGCGTAGAGGGAGTAGCCTACACCGGGGAGCTGTTTTTT. Its protein is CASSVEGVAYTGELFF. This sequence joins TRBV9 and TRBJ2-2; D possibly corresponds to TRBD2 (5 bases). V was cut by 0 bases and J by 3 bases, with 12 bases left in between. CDR1 and CDR2 (germline): SGDLS, YYNGEE. The CDR3 is 16 amino acids.

This clonotype has ten or more counts. The chain employs TRBV12-3 or TRBV12-4 and TRBJ2-3; TRBD2 matches at 9 bases. Trimming cost V 5 bases and J 4 bases; bases outside gene matches: 10. CDR3 length: 16 amino acids. CDR3: CASSPGTSNFADTQYF. In DNA form, the CDR3 reads TGTGCCAGCAGTCCCGGGACTAGCAACTTCGCAGATACGCAGTATTTT.

The V and J genes are TRBV9 and TRBJ2-1, with 9 bases aligning to TRBD2. This CDR3 has 15 residues. The germline V gene has CDR1 SGDLS and CDR2 YYNGEE. With V trimmed by 5 bases and J by 6 bases, 9 bases remained unmatched. The CDR3 loop reads CASSIAGALFNEQFF. CDR3 sequence (DNA): TGTGCCAGCAGTATAGCGGGGGCATTATTCAATGAGCAGTTCTTC.

This chain joins TRBV12-3 or TRBV12-4 and TRBJ2-5; either TRBD1 or TRBD2 may supply D (5 bases each). The CDR3 covers 13 residues. The germline V and J ends were trimmed by 6 bases and 5 bases, with 13 bases remaining between them. The CDR3 coding sequence is TGTGCCAGCAGCCCCGGGGCTCCGGAGACCCAGTACTTC. Translation gives CASSPGAPETQYF.

The V call is TRBV20-1, the J call TRBJ2-1, with 12 bases fitting TRBD2. The CDR3 extends over 15 amino acids. The J segment lost 10 bases and the V segment lost 5 bases, leaving 12 bases of the junction unmatched. Germline lookup yields CDR1 DFQATT and CDR2 SNEGSKA (reference sequence). The CDR3 sequence: CSAFPSGRDLSEQFF. In DNA form, the CDR3 reads TGCAGTGCTTTCCCTAGCGGGAGGGATCTCTCCGAGCAGTTCTTC.

The J gene is TRBJ2-3, the V gene TRBV12-3 or TRBV12-4, with D possibly TRBD2 on 6 matching bases. This CDR3 has 15 residues. With 5 bases removed from V and 1 base from J, the gap between germline ends came to 13 bases. The DNA of the CDR3 is TGTGCCAGCAGTACGAGGGACTTTCGCACAGATACGCAGTATTTT. Amino acid sequence: CASSTRDFRTDTQYF.

The chain is built from TRBV20-1 and TRBJ2-3; D may be TRBD1 (6 bases). Germline lookup yields CDR1 DFQATT and CDR2 SNEGSKA (reference sequence). Trimming pared 2 bases from V and 2 bases from J, leaving 11 bases between. The CDR3 is 14 amino acids. The CDR3 bases are TGCAGTGCTAGAAACCAGGGGCTCACAGATACGCAGTATTTT. Translation gives CSARNQGLTDTQYF.

The V and J genes are TRBV20-1 and TRBJ2-2; TRBD2 matches at 9 bases. Germline V gene sequence: CDR1 DFQATT, CDR2 SNEGSKA (reference sequence). The CDR3 loop spans 17 amino acids. Trimming removed 0 bases from V and 4 bases from J; junction bases left unmatched: 9. Here the CDR3 DNA reads TGCAGTGCTAGAGATGGAATGGCTAGCGGGACCACCGGGGAGCTGTTTTTT. This codes for CSARDGMASGTTGELFF.

This clonotype has only a few counts. The V call is TRBV20-1, the J call TRBJ2-1; a weak D match, TRBD2 (6 bases). Deletions cut 4 bases from V and 1 base from J, with 8 bases between. Germline CDR1 DFQATT, CDR2 SNEGSKA (reference sequence). The CDR3 runs 13 residues. CDR3 coding DNA: TGCAGTGCTAACAGCGGGTCCTACAATGAGCAGTTCTTC. Translation gives CSANSGSYNEQFF.

This chain connects TRBV6-2 or TRBV6-3 to TRBJ2-7; TRBD2 matches 9 bases. This CDR3 is 16 amino acids long. Per germline, CDR1 MNHEY and CDR2 SVGEGT. Trimming removed 2 bases from V and 8 bases from J; junction bases left unmatched: 13. CDR3 residues: CASSYVDPRAGGQQYF. CDR3 in DNA: TGTGCCAGCAGTTACGTAGACCCTCGGGCGGGAGGGCAGCAGTACTTC.

This clonotype showed up many times. V usage is TRBV12-5 and J usage is TRBJ2-7; no clear D. The ends were cut back, 1 base at V and 6 bases at J, with 7 bases in the middle. The CDR3 sequence is 12 residues long. Germline CDR1 and CDR2: LGHNT and FRNRAP. In nucleotides, the CDR3 is TGTGCTAGTGGTTTGGGGCGTGTCGAGCAGTACTTC. It encodes CASGLGRVEQYF.

The CDR3 DNA reads TGTGCCAGCAGCTTAACAGCTAGCGGGAGGGTGAACACCGGGGAGCTGTTTTTT. Its protein product is CASSLTASGRVNTGELFF. The gene calls are TRBV7-3 and TRBJ2-2, with 12 bases lining up with TRBD2. This CDR3 has 18 residues. The germline V gene encodes CDR1 SGHTA and CDR2 FQGTGA. Germline trimming cut 0 bases from V and 1 base from J; bases unmatched to any gene: 3.

The CDR3 reads CASSLFRDLGYGYTF. In DNA, the CDR3 is TGTGCCAGCAGCTTGTTCCGGGATTTGGGATATGGCTACACCTTC. This rearrangement joins TRBV5-6 to TRBJ1-2; D remains unclear. Germline V gene sequence: CDR1 SGHDT, CDR2 YYEEEE. The CDR3 is 15 residues long. Between the trimmed V and J ends, which lost 1 base and 5 bases, there was a span of 15 bases.

Many counts were recorded for this clonotype. The V gene is TRBV10-2, the J gene TRBJ2-5; 7 bases line up with TRBD2. Germline V gene lookup returns CDR1 WSHSY and CDR2 SAAADI. The CDR3 is made up of 13 amino acids. V was clipped by 8 bases and J by 5 bases; unmatched bases: 8. The CDR3 nucleotides read TGCGCCAGCTCTGTCGGGGGGACGGAGACCCAGTACTTC. It codes for CASSVGGTETQYF.